Included here is one T cell receptor beta chain sequence, with context. The same CDR3 arises from other DNA sequences in this sample as well. Original data processing: Researchers report that nucleated cell counts were estimated from reference gene primer amplification. Data came from immunoSEQ multiplex PCR; TCRdb stores just in-frame clones and leaves some out. V and J calls and clone size are those listed in that table; D and trimming were worked out from the DNA. The repertoire holds about 99,000 clones, with roughly 84% as singletons. This entry comes from a study of blood T cell repertoires in COVID-19. This CDR3 has 15 amino acids. Trimming cost V 4 bases and J 1 base, with 11 bases left between them. The germline V gene has CDR1 MDHEN and CDR2 SYDVKM.

This receptor was obtained from a man between 65 and 80 years old with active or convalescent COVID-19. The V gene is TRBV28, the J gene TRBJ1-5, with D possibly TRBD1 on 5 matching bases. What was sequenced was peripheral blood. The chain's CDR3 is CASSSPGYSNQPQHF. The CDR3 DNA reads as TGTGCCAGCAGTTCTCCAGGGTACAGCAATCAGCCCCAGCATTTT.